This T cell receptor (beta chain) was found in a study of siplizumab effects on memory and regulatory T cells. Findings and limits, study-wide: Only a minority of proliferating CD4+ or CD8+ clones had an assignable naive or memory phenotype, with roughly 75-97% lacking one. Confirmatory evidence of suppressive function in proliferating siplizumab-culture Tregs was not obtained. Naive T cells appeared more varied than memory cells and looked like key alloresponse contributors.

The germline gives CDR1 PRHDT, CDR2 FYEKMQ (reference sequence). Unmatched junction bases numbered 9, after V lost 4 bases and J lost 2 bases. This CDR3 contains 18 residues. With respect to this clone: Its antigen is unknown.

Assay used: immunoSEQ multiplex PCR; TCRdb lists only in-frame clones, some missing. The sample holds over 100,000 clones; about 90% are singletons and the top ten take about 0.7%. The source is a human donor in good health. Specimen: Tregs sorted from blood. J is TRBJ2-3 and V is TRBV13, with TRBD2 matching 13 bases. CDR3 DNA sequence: TGTGCCAGCAGCTCCACTAGCGGGGGGGCCCCCGACACAGATACGCAGTATTTT. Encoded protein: CASSSTSGGAPDTDTQYF.